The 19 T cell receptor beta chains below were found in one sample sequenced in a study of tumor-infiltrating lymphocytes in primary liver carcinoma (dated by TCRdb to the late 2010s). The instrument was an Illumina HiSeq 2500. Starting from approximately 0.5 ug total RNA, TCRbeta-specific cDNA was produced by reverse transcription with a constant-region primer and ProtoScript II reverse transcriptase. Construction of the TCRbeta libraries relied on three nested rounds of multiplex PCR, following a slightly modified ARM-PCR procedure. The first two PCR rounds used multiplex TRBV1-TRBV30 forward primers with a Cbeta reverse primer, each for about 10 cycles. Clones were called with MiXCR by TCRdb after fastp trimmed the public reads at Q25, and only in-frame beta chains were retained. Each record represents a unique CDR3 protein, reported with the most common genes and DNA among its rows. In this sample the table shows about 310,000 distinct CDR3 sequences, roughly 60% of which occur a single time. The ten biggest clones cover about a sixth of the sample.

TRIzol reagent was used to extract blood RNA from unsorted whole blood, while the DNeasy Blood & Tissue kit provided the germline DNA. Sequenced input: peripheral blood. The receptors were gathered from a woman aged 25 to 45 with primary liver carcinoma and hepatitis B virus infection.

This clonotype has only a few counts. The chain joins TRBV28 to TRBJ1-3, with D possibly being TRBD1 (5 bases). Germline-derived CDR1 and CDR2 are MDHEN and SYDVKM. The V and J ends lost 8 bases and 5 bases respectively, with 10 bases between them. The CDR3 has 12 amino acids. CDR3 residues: CASPGDRNTIYF. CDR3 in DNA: TGTGCCAGCCCGGGGGATCGAAACACCATATATTTT.

CDR3 amino acids: CSANDGRATDTQYF. CDR3 nucleotide sequence: TGCAGTGCTAATGACGGGAGGGCCACAGATACGCAGTATTTT. The chain combines TRBV20-1 with TRBJ2-3, with 8 bases fitting TRBD2. Germline CDR1 is DFQATT and CDR2 is SNEGSKA (reference sequence). Losses at the gene ends were 4 bases for V and 2 bases for J; bases not matched to a gene: 5. The CDR3 is made up of 14 amino acids.

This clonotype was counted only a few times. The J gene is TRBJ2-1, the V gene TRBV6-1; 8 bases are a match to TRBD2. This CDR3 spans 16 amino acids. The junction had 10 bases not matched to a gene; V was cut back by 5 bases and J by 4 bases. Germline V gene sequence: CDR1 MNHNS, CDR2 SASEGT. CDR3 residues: CASSRLARQDYNEQFF. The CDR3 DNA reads TGTGCCAGCAGTAGACTAGCGAGACAAGATTACAATGAGCAGTTCTTC.

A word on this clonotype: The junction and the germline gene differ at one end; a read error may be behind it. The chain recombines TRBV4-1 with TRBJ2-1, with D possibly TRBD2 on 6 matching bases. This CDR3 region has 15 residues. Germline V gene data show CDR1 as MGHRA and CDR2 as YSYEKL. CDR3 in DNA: TGCGCCAGCAGCAACTCCCGACTAGAACCCAATGTGCAGTTCTTC. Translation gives CASSNSRLEPNVQFF.

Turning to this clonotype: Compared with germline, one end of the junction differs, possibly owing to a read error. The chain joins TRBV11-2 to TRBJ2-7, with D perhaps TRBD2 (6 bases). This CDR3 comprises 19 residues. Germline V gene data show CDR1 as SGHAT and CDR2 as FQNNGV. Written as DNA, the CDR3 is TGTGTCAGCAGCTTGAATCCCCGGGGGAGTCTAGCGAGGACCTACGAGCAGTACTTC. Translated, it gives CVSSLNPRGSLARTYEQYF.

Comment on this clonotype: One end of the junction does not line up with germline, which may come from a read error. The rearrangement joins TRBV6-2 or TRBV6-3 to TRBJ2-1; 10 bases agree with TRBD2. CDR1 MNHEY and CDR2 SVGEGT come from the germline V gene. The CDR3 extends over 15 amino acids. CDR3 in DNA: TGTGCCAGCAGTTACGGTCTAGCGGGAGCCATTGAGGAGTTCTTC. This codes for CASSYGLAGAIEEFF.

The CDR3 nucleotides read TGTGCCTGGAGCGGATCTCAGGACACTGAAGCTTTCTTT. Protein sequence: CAWSGSQDTEAFF. The chain is built from TRBV30 and TRBJ1-1; D is uncertain. The CDR3 runs to 13 residues. Trimming stripped 3 bases from V and 3 bases from J, with 11 bases between. Germline CDR1 GTSNPN, CDR2 SVGIG (reference sequence).

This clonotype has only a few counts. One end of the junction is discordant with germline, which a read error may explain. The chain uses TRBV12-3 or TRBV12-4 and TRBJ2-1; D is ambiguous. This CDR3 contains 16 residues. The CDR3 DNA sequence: TGTGCCAGCAGTTTCCGCATTACGAGCTCCCACAATGAGCAGTTCTTC. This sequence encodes CASSFRITSSHNEQFF.

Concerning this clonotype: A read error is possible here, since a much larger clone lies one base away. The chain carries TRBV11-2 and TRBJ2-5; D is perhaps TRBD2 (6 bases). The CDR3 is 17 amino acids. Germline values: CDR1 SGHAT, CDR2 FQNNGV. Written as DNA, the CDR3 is TGTGCCAGCAGCCCTAGACTCACTGGAGGGGCAAAAGAGACCCAGTGCTTC. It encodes CASSPRLTGGAKETQCF.

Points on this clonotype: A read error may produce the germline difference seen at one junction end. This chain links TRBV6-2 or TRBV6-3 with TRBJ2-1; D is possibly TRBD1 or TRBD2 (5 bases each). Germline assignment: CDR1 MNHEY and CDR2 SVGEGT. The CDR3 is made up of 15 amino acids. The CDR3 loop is CTSRDDGGSYNEYFF. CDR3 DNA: TGTACCAGCAGGGACGACGGAGGCTCCTACAATGAGTACTTCTTC.

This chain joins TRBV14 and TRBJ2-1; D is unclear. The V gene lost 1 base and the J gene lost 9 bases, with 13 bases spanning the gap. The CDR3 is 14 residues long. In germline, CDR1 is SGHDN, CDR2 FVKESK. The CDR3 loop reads CASSQAFISGEQFF. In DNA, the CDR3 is TGTGCCAGCAGCCAAGCGTTCATTAGTGGTGAGCAGTTCTTC.

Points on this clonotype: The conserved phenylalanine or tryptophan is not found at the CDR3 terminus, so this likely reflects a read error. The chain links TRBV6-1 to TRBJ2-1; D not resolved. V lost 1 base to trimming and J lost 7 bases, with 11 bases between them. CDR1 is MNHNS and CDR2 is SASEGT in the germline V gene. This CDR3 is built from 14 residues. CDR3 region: CASSEGGETNEQFL. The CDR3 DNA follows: TGTGCCAGCAGTGAAGGGGGTGAGACGAATGAGCAGTTCCTC.

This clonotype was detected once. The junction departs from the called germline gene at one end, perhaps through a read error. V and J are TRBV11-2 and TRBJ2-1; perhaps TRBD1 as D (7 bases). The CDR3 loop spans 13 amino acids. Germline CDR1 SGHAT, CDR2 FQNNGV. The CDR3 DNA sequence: TGTGTCAGCAGGGCAGGGGGGTACAATGAGCAGTTCTTC. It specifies CVSRAGGYNEQFF.

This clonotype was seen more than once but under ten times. For the CDR3, the DNA is TGTGCCAGCTTACCTCGGCAGGAGTCAAATACGCAGTATTTT. It translates to CASLPRQESNTQYF. The chain has TRBV6-1 and TRBJ2-3; D remains unclear. The CDR3 has 14 residues. Germline CDR1 is MNHNS and CDR2 is SASEGT. Trimming left V 8 bases short and J 7 bases short, with 19 bases between.

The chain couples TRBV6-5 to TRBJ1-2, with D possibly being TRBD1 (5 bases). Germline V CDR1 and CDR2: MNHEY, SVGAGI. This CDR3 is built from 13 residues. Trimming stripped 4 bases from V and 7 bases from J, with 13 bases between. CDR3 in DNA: TGTGCCAGCAGTTCCTCCTCAGGGTCTGGCTACACCTTC. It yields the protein CASSSSSGSGYTF.

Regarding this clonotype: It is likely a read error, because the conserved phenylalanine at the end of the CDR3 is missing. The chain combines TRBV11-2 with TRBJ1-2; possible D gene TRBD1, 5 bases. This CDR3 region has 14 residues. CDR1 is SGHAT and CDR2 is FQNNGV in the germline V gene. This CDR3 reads CANSPNQGNGGYTY. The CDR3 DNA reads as TGTGCCAACAGCCCCAATCAGGGAAACGGCGGCTACACCTAC.

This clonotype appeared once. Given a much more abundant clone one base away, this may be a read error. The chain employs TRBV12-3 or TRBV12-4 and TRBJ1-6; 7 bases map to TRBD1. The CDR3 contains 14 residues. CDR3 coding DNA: TGTGCCAGCAGTTTATGGGACAGTAATTCACCCCCCCACTTT. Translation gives CASSLWDSNSPPHF.

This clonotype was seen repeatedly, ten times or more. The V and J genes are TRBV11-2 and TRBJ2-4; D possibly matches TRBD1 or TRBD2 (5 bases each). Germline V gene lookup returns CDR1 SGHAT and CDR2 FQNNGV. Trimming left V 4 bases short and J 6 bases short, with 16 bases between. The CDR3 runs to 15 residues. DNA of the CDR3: TGTGCCAGCAGCTCTAGTTTCGCCGGGACAAACATTCAGTACTTC. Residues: CASSSSFAGTNIQYF.

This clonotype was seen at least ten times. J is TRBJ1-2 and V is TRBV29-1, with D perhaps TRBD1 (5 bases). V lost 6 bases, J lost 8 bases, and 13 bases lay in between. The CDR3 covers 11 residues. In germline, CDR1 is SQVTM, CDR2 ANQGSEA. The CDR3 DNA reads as TGCAGCGTGGCCCGGGACCGAGGCTACACCTTC. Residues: CSVARDRGYTF.